This T cell receptor (beta chain) emerged from a study of T cell clonality in common variable immunodeficiency. Only in-frame clones appear in the TCRdb table, and some are missing; sequencing was by immunoSEQ multiplex PCR. This sample comprises under 30,000 clones, none seen once only. This clone was detected ten times or more. The read falls 3 residues short of the CDR3 end, and the missing part is taken from the germline J gene. With 8 bases clipped from V and 7 bases from J, the junction kept 13 bases outside the gene matches. Germline V CDR1 and CDR2: SEHNR, FQNEAQ (reference sequence). The CDR3 is 15 amino acids.

The chain uses TRBV7-9 and TRBJ1-4, with 7 bases aligning to TRBD1. This receptor was taken from a person between 18 and 75 years old in good health. Source material: peripheral blood mononuclear cells. The CDR3 loop reads CASGRGSRGREKLFF. The CDR3 bases that were read are TGTGCCAGCGGCAGGGGGTCGAGGGGGCGTGAAAAA. The whole variable domain, filled in from reference TRBV7-9 and TRBJ1-4, reads DTGVSQNPRHKITKRGQNVTFRCDPISEHNRLYWYRQTLGQGPEFLTYFQNEAQLEKSRLLSDRFSAERPKGSFSTLEIQRTEQGDSAMYLCASGRGSRGREKLFFGSGTQLSVL.